The entry below gives a single T cell receptor (beta chain) sequence along with its context. Its target is not known. This entry comes from a study of OX40 agonist ivuxolimab in advanced cancers. Study information: Patients were dosed with the agonistic anti-OX40 (CD134) antibody ivuxolimab. From 23 to 79 years was the age range, with a mean of around 57 years, and 65% to 90% were male. Patients with prior anti-PD-1, anti-PD-L1 or anti-CTLA-4 therapy were eligible; 40% had some. Study-wide points: CD4+ and CD8+ blood T cells expanded clonally by week 6 at 0.1 to 3.0 mg/kg.

Method: immunoSEQ multiplex PCR; TCRdb's copy keeps in-frame clones and lacks some. The data contain 70,000 or so clones, 90% of them seen just once; the ten biggest clones take up 0.5% to 0.55%. Germline-derived CDR1 and CDR2 are MDHEN and SYDVKM. The CDR3 has 12 amino acids. V shed 7 bases and J shed 2 bases, with 6 bases lying between them. Here the sequenced sample was CD4+ or CD8+ T cells sorted from blood, taken in a trial of the OX40 agonist ivuxolimab. The TCR originated in an adult with an advanced solid tumor such as melanoma, head and neck, liver or kidney cancer. The chain joins TRBV28 to TRBJ1-3; no definite D call. In DNA form, the CDR3 reads TGTGCCAGCAACTCGGCTGGAAACACCATATATTTT. It encodes CASNSAGNTIYF.